The 29 T cell receptor beta chains given below trace back to one sample, sequenced in a study of untreated major depressive disorder (dated by TCRdb to the late 2010s). Libraries were prepared through the immunoSEQ multiplex PCR assay. Sourced from immuneACCESS, this table was stored by TCRdb with only in-frame sequences that have V and J called. A share of the clones is absent; for the studies checked, an unresolved V gene accounts for under half, and the remainder has no known explanation. This sample holds 20,000 to 25,000 clones; roughly nine tenths were observed only once. The ten largest clones represent more than 0.45% of the sample. The material sequenced was CD4+ T cells from PBMCs. These receptors all stem from a woman aged 40 to 55 in good health.

This clone occurred a few times. The chain has TRBV29-1 and TRBJ1-1, with D unresolved. Trimming pared 6 bases from V and 1 base from J, leaving 12 bases between. The length of the CDR3 is 13 residues. CDR1 is SQVTM and CDR2 is ANQGSEA in the germline V gene. The CDR3 DNA sequence: TGCAGCGTGTCATTGTCAGAGAACACTGAAGCTTTCTTT. Amino acids: CSVSLSENTEAFF.

The sample holds a few counts of this clone. This chain's CDR3 is CASKSGRDTGELFF. The CDR3 bases are TGCGCCAGCAAATCCGGGAGGGACACCGGGGAGCTGTTTTTT. This chain uses TRBV10-1 with TRBJ2-2; 8 bases align to TRBD2. CDR3 size: 14 residues. V was pared by 7 bases and J by 3 bases, with 4 bases of the junction left unmatched. The germline V gene has CDR1 WNHNN and CDR2 SYGVQD (reference sequence).

This chain connects TRBV9 to TRBJ1-2, with D maybe TRBD1 (6 bases). This CDR3 region has 14 residues. Between the trimmed V and J ends, which lost 0 bases and 4 bases, there was a span of 10 bases. Germline values: CDR1 SGDLS, CDR2 YYNGEE. Here the CDR3 DNA reads TGTGCCAGCAGCGTAGTGGGGGGGCCCTATGGCTACACCTTC. Amino acids: CASSVVGGPYGYTF.

The chain uses TRBV9 and TRBJ2-3; unclear D gene. There are 14 residues in the CDR3. V lost 6 bases to trimming and J lost 1 base, with 12 bases between them. From germline, CDR1 is SGDLS and CDR2 YYNGEE. CDR3 coding DNA: TGTGCCAGCACCCTAACAAGGGGCACAGATACGCAGTATTTT. It yields the protein CASTLTRGTDTQYF.

V and J are TRBV5-1 and TRBJ2-1; TRBD2 agrees at 11 bases. J lost 6 bases, V lost 2 bases, and 4 bases had no gene match. CDR1 SGHRS and CDR2 YFSETQ come from the germline V gene. The CDR3 covers 15 residues. The CDR3 bases are TGCGCCAGCAGCTTACTAGCGGGAGACCTCAATGAGCAGTTCTTC. Encoded protein: CASSLLAGDLNEQFF.

The chain has TRBV9 and TRBJ2-7, with a possible D match to TRBD2 (6 bases). CDR3 length equals 15 residues. V shed 4 bases and J shed 6 bases, with 20 bases lying between them. Germline assignment: CDR1 SGDLS and CDR2 YYNGEE. For the CDR3, the DNA is TGTGCCAGCAGCCCGCGGGGCGGGACGTCGGGCGAGCAGTACTTC. Translating it yields CASSPRGGTSGEQYF.

J is TRBJ2-2 and V is TRBV5-6; D not resolved. V dropped 2 bases and J dropped 5 bases, with 13 bases sitting between them. Germline CDR1 reads SGHDT; CDR2 reads YYEEEE. The CDR3 totals 15 residues. The CDR3 sequence: CASSFLGRLTGELFF. In nucleotides, the CDR3 is TGTGCCAGCAGCTTTCTGGGCAGGCTGACCGGGGAGCTGTTTTTT.

The chain recombines TRBV6-6 with TRBJ2-7, with D uncertain. There are 14 residues in the CDR3. Germline lookup yields CDR1 MNHNY and CDR2 SVGAGI (reference sequence). V lost 0 bases to trimming and J lost 6 bases, with 12 bases between them. CDR3 region: CASSYSLISPEQYV. CDR3 DNA sequence: TGTGCCAGCAGTTACTCTCTAATCAGCCCCGAGCAGTACGTC.

The V call is TRBV28, the J call TRBJ2-1; D gene ambiguous. Trimming shortened V by 10 bases and J by 7 bases, and 8 bases separated the two germline ends. CDR1 and CDR2 from the germline V gene are MDHEN and SYDVKM. CDR3 size: 10 residues. The CDR3 here is CATLSNEQFF. The DNA for the CDR3 is TGTGCCACACTATCGAATGAGCAGTTCTTC.

The CDR3 region is CASSEGGPAINTEAFF. In DNA form, the CDR3 reads TGTGCCAGCAGTGAAGGGGGCCCCGCTATTAACACTGAAGCTTTCTTT. V usage is TRBV2 and J usage is TRBJ1-1, with D possibly matching TRBD1 (5 bases). The CDR3 contains 16 residues. Trimming took 1 base from V and 2 from J, leaving 14 bases between them. The germline V gene encodes CDR1 SNHLY and CDR2 FYNNEI.

The chain couples TRBV29-1 to TRBJ2-5, with D perhaps matching TRBD1 (5 bases). Germline-derived CDR1 and CDR2 are SQVTM and ANQGSEA. Trimming cost V 7 bases and J 4 bases, with 19 bases left between them. The CDR3 length is 14 residues. The CDR3 protein is CSAYQGGVRETQYF. The CDR3 coding sequence is TGCAGCGCCTACCAGGGTGGGGTTCGAGAGACCCAGTACTTC.

V and J are TRBV5-4 and TRBJ2-3; perhaps TRBD2 as D (5 bases). Germline V lookup: CDR1 SGHNT, CDR2 YYREEE (reference sequence). The length of the CDR3 is 16 residues. Trimming cost V 4 bases and J 1 base, with 16 bases left between them. DNA for the CDR3: TGTGCCAGCAGCCCCCCTGGACTCGCGGGCACAGATACGCAGTATTTT. Encoded protein: CASSPPGLAGTDTQYF.

The CDR3 loop is CASNRGGGYEQYV. CDR3 nucleotides: TGTGCCAGCAATCGCGGGGGGGGCTACGAGCAGTACGTC. This sequence joins TRBV6-6 and TRBJ2-7; 9 positions agree with TRBD2. Germline trimming cut 7 bases from V and 3 bases from J; bases unmatched to any gene: 4. Germline-derived CDR1 and CDR2 are MNHNY and SVGAGI (reference sequence). The CDR3 has 13 amino acids.

The genes are TRBV27 and TRBJ2-1; D might be TRBD2 (6 bases). V was cut by 7 bases and J by 9 bases, with 16 bases left in between. The germline V gene has CDR1 MNHEY and CDR2 SMNVEV (reference sequence). The CDR3 is made up of 13 amino acids. The CDR3 DNA sequence: TGTGCCAGCACCACCGGGACTTTAGGTGAGCAGTTCTTC. This gives the protein CASTTGTLGEQFF.

The chain joins TRBV7-9 to TRBJ2-1, with D uncertain. V lost 3 bases and J 10 bases, leaving 10 bases between the germline ends. Germline loops: CDR1 SEHNR, CDR2 FQNEAQ (reference sequence). This CDR3 has 12 amino acids. DNA of the CDR3: TGTGCCAGCAGCTTGTCAGTGCAAGAGCAGTTCTTC. This gives the protein CASSLSVQEQFF.

This chain joins TRBV2 and TRBJ2-5; weak D call: TRBD1 (5 bases). The CDR3 spans 12 residues. The ends were cut back, 8 bases at V and 4 bases at J, with 11 bases in the middle. Germline CDR1 is SNHLY and CDR2 is FYNNEI. The CDR3 sequence: CASGAQGETQYF. In DNA, the CDR3 is TGTGCCAGCGGGGCTCAGGGAGAGACCCAGTACTTC.

The chain links TRBV19 to TRBJ2-5, with TRBD2 identical over 11 bases. The CDR3 length is 15 residues. Losses at the gene ends were 2 bases for V and 5 bases for J; bases not matched to a gene: 4. Germline-derived CDR1 and CDR2 are LNHDA and SQIVND (reference sequence). The CDR3 protein is CASSITSGGGETQYF. The CDR3 bases are TGTGCCAGTAGTATAACTAGCGGGGGCGGGGAGACCCAGTACTTC.

The chain is built from TRBV9 and TRBJ1-5, with D unresolved. The CDR3 contains 13 residues. Germline V CDR1 and CDR2: SGDLS, YYNGEE. Trimming shortened V by 0 bases and J by 6 bases, and 7 bases separated the two germline ends. The CDR3 reads CASSVAGVQPQHF. DNA for the CDR3: TGTGCCAGCAGCGTAGCCGGGGTTCAGCCCCAGCATTTT.

The table lists this clone with a count of one. V gene TRBV7-9 combines with J gene TRBJ1-3; D gene unclear. The CDR3 is 13 residues long. Trimming removed 0 bases at V and 3 bases at J, with 3 bases between. Germline CDR1 reads SEHNR; CDR2 reads FQNEAQ (reference sequence). CDR3: CASSLAGGNTIYF. As DNA, the CDR3 is TGTGCCAGCAGCTTAGCTGGTGGAAACACCATATATTTT.

This clone has just one count. This chain joins TRBV4-2 and TRBJ2-2, with a weak D call TRBD2 (6 bases). Trimming removed 0 bases from V and 0 bases from J, with 11 bases in between. The CDR3 is 17 residues long. From germline, CDR1 is LGHNA and CDR2 YNFKEQ. The CDR3 DNA follows: TGTGCCAGCAGCCAAGATCGCCGGGGGACGAACACCGGGGAGCTGTTTTTT. Protein: CASSQDRRGTNTGELFF.

The genes are TRBV30 and TRBJ2-7; D may match TRBD1 or TRBD2 (5 bases each). The V end was cut by 0 bases, the J end by 6 bases, with 6 bases between. CDR1 and CDR2 (germline): GTSNPN, SVGIG (reference sequence). This CDR3 is 11 amino acids long. CDR3 region: CAWSVRGEQYF. The CDR3 bases are TGTGCCTGGAGTGTGAGGGGCGAGCAGTACTTC.

This sequence joins TRBV19 and TRBJ1-5; 8 bases match TRBD1. The CDR3 has 14 amino acids. The germline gives CDR1 LNHDA, CDR2 SQIVND (reference sequence). Trimming at V came to 5 bases and at J to 4 bases, leaving 4 bases not matched to a gene. CDR3 nucleotides: TGTGCCAGTAGTCCCGGGACAGGAAATCAGCCCCAGCATTTT. This codes for CASSPGTGNQPQHF.

This rearrangement joins TRBV19 to TRBJ1-6; no firm D call. The CDR3 is 16 amino acids. Trimming removed 1 base from V and 4 bases from J, with 11 bases in between. The germline V gene encodes CDR1 LNHDA and CDR2 SQIVND (reference sequence). The CDR3 DNA reads TGTGCCAGTAGTATAGGCTCGGGGTCGTATAATTCACCCCTCCACTTT. This codes for CASSIGSGSYNSPLHF.

The V call is TRBV10-1, the J call TRBJ1-6, with D unclear. The CDR3 totals 18 residues. Trimming cost V 0 bases and J 3 bases, with 15 bases left between them. Germline-derived CDR1 and CDR2 are WNHNN and SYGVQD (reference sequence). This CDR3 reads CASSESWQHTYYNSPLHF. CDR3 in DNA: TGCGCCAGCAGTGAGTCGTGGCAACACACCTACTATAATTCACCCCTCCACTTT.

This rearrangement joins TRBV27 to TRBJ2-4; 9 nucleotides line up with TRBD1. The germline V gene encodes CDR1 MNHEY and CDR2 SMNVEV (reference sequence). Losses at the gene ends were 3 bases for V and 2 bases for J; bases not matched to a gene: 14. The CDR3 has 19 amino acids. The CDR3 sequence: CASSFYGQGSIGTKNIQYF. DNA of the CDR3: TGTGCCAGCAGTTTCTATGGACAGGGGAGTATCGGGACCAAAAACATTCAGTACTTC.

V and J are TRBV28 and TRBJ1-5; D gene uncertain. This CDR3 contains 15 residues. Per germline, CDR1 MDHEN and CDR2 SYDVKM. V lost 6 bases and J 2 bases, leaving 14 bases between the germline ends. The CDR3 loop is CASRGWAMGNQPQHF. The CDR3 nucleotides are TGTGCCAGCAGGGGGTGGGCGATGGGCAATCAGCCCCAGCATTTT.

The rearrangement uses TRBV5-6 and TRBJ2-6; D might be TRBD1 (6 bases). This CDR3 comprises 16 residues. Per the germline V gene, CDR1 is SGHDT and CDR2 is YYEEEE. Trimming left V 2 bases short and J 2 bases short, with 11 bases between. In nucleotides, the CDR3 is TGTGCCAGCAGCTTTTTAACAGGGACTGGGGCCAACGTCCTGACTTTC. Encoded protein: CASSFLTGTGANVLTF.

This chain links TRBV18 with TRBJ2-7; D is perhaps TRBD1 or TRBD2 (5 bases each). CDR1 KGHSH and CDR2 LQKENI come from the germline V gene. The CDR3 runs to 13 residues. Between the trimmed V and J ends, which lost 3 bases and 6 bases, there was a span of 12 bases. The CDR3 DNA sequence: TGTGCCAGCTCACCTGGGACCCAGGGCGAGCAGTACTTC. This sequence encodes CASSPGTQGEQYF.

CDR3 bases: TGTGCCAGCAGCTTTGGTCCTGATACGGGAAACACCATATATTTT. This translates into CASSFGPDTGNTIYF. V gene TRBV5-6 combines with J gene TRBJ1-3; D is ambiguous. The CDR3 spans 15 residues. Germline assignment: CDR1 SGHDT and CDR2 YYEEEE. The ends were cut back, 2 bases at V and 4 bases at J, with 13 bases in the middle.